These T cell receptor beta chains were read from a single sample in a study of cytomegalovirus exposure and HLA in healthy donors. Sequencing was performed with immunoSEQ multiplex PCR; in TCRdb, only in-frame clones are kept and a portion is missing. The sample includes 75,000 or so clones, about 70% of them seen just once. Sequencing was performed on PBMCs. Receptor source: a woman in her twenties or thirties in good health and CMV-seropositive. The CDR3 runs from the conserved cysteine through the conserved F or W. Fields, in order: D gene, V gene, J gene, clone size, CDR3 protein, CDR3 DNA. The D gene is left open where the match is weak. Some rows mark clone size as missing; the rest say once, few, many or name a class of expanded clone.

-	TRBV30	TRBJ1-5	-	CAWSTTSGSGQPQHF	TGTGCCTGGAGTACCACTTCGGGTAGTGGGCAGCCCCAGCATTTT
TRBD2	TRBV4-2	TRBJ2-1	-	CASSQVGTNSYNEQFF	TGTGCCAGCAGCCAAGTCGGGACTAACTCCTACAATGAGCAGTTCTTC
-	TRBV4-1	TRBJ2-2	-	CASSRERLGELFF	TGCGCCAGCAGCCGCGAGAGGCTCGGGGAGCTGTTTTTT
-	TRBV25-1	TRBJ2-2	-	CASSEGTLNTGELFF	TGTGCCAGCAGTGAAGGGACACTTAACACCGGGGAGCTGTTTTTT
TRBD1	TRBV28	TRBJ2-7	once	CASSPDRGLHEQYF	TGTGCCAGCAGTCCGGACAGGGGGCTGCACGAGCAGTACTTC
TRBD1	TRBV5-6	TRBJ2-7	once	CASSLVAGGYEQYF	TGTGCCAGCAGCTTGGTGGCAGGGGGCTACGAGCAGTACTTC
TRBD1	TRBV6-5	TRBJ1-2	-	CASRYRGKSGYTF	TGTGCCAGCAGGTACAGGGGGAAGTCTGGCTACACCTTC
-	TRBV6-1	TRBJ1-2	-	CASSEGTVYGYTF	TGTGCCAGCAGTGAAGGGACAGTCTATGGCTACACCTTC
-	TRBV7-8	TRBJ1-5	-	CASSLQGVRGQPQHF	TGTGCCAGCAGTTTGCAGGGAGTCAGGGGTCAGCCCCAGCATTTT
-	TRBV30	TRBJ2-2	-	CAWRGAGELFF	TGTGCCTGGAGAGGGGCCGGGGAGCTGTTTTTT
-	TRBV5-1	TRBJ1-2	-	CASRDTGSTGYTF	TGCGCCAGCAGGGATACAGGGTCGACTGGCTACACCTTC
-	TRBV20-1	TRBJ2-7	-	CSATRGYEQYF	TGCAGTGCTACGCGGGGCTACGAGCAGTACTTC
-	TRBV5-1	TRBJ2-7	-	CASSLIESSYEQYF	TGCGCCAGCAGCTTGATAGAGAGCTCCTACGAGCAGTACTTC
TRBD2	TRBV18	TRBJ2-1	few	CASSLRTREDEQFF	TGTGCCAGCTCACTACGGACACGGGAGGATGAGCAGTTCTTC
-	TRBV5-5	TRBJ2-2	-	CASSPGHTNTGELFF	TGTGCCAGCAGCCCCGGACATACGAACACCGGGGAGCTGTTTTTT